The 19 T cell receptor beta chains in this list originate from one sample, sequenced in a study of control samples from healthy donors and cancer patients. The method was immunoSEQ multiplex PCR; TCRdb's version includes in-frame clones alone and lacks a portion of them. The sample includes approximately 140,000 clones, over 85% of them seen just once. The specimen sequenced was PBMCs. Receptor source: a man aged 45 to 65 with head and neck cancer.

This clone was recorded only once. The rearrangement links TRBV11-2 to TRBJ2-7; 8 positions agree with TRBD1. Germline V lookup: CDR1 SGHAT, CDR2 FQNNGV. The junction had 6 bases not matched to a gene; V was cut back by 6 bases and J by 5 bases. The CDR3 sequence is 13 residues long. CDR3 sequence: CASSSDRGHEQYF. The CDR3 DNA sequence: TGTGCCAGCAGTTCCGACAGGGGCCACGAGCAGTACTTC.

The chain recombines TRBV4-2 with TRBJ2-1; 9 bases match TRBD2. Germline V lookup: CDR1 LGHNA, CDR2 YNFKEQ. The ends lost 4 bases at V and 4 bases at J; junction bases unmatched: 11. The length of the CDR3 is 17 residues. CDR3 coding DNA: TGTGCCAGCAGCCTCGGACGGGCTAGCGGGGTTTACAATGAGCAGTTCTTC. It is translated as CASSLGRASGVYNEQFF.

V is TRBV5-4 and J is TRBJ1-2; D is perhaps TRBD1 (6 bases). The germline V and J ends were trimmed by 3 bases and 8 bases, with 8 bases remaining between them. This CDR3 is 11 amino acids long. Germline CDR1 reads SGHNT; CDR2 reads YYREEE (reference sequence). CDR3 DNA sequence: TGTGCCAGCAGCTCTGGGACAGGCTACACCTTC. Its translation is CASSSGTGYTF.

The V call is TRBV19, the J call TRBJ2-7, with 10 positions matching TRBD1. V trimming: 5 bases; J trimming: 5 bases; junction bases outside the gene matches: 9. The CDR3 sequence is 15 residues long. Germline CDR1 and CDR2: LNHDA and SQIVND (reference sequence). CDR3 DNA sequence: TGTGCCAGTAGTCACCGGGACAGGGGCTTCAACGAGCAGTACTTC. This codes for CASSHRDRGFNEQYF. The full variable domain, rest sourced from reference TRBV19 and TRBJ2-7, is DGGITQSPKYLFRKEGQNVTLSCEQNLNHDAMYWYRQDPGQGLRLIYYSQIVNDFQKGDIAEGYSVSREKKESFPLTVTSAQKNPTAFYLCASSHRDRGFNEQYFGPGTRLTVT.

Here the CDR3 reads CASSQRLGQNNSPLHF. The CDR3 DNA reads TGTGCCAGCAGCCAACGCTTGGGACAGAATAATTCACCCCTCCACTTT. This rearrangement joins TRBV14 to TRBJ1-6, with TRBD1 matching 7 bases. The CDR3 length is 16 residues. The V and J ends lost 2 bases and 5 bases, in that order; junction bases with no gene match: 6. Germline assignment: CDR1 SGHDN and CDR2 FVKESK.

V usage is TRBV18 and J usage is TRBJ1-1; 10 bases fit TRBD1. The ends lost 0 bases at V and 1 base at J; junction bases unmatched: 2. The CDR3 sequence is 16 residues long. CDR1 is KGHSH and CDR2 is LQKENI in the germline V gene. CDR3 in DNA: TGTGCCAGCTCACCACCGACAGGGGGCGGGAACACTGAAGCTTTCTTT. It codes for CASSPPTGGGNTEAFF.

This clone was seen only a few times. V gene TRBV7-2 combines with J gene TRBJ2-2; 16 bases are shared with TRBD2. CDR1 and CDR2 (germline): SGHTA, FQGNSA. This CDR3 has 19 amino acids. Unmatched junction bases numbered 11, after V lost 4 bases and J lost 6 bases. The CDR3 here is CASSSSEGLAGGPPGELFF. The CDR3 DNA follows: TGTGCCAGCAGCTCATCGGAGGGACTAGCGGGAGGGCCCCCCGGGGAGCTGTTTTTT.

V usage is TRBV19 and J usage is TRBJ1-5; possibly TRBD1 for D (5 bases). V lost 3 bases and J lost 6, with 12 bases in between. This CDR3 is built from 14 residues. The germline gives CDR1 LNHDA, CDR2 SQIVND (reference sequence). As DNA, the CDR3 is TGTGCCAGTAGTATGGATAGGGGTACTCAGCCCCAGCATTTT. It encodes CASSMDRGTQPQHF. Variable domain in full (rest from reference TRBV19 and TRBJ1-5): DGGITQSPKYLFRKEGQNVTLSCEQNLNHDAMYWYRQDPGQGLRLIYYSQIVNDFQKGDIAEGYSVSREKKESFPLTVTSAQKNPTAFYLCASSMDRGTQPQHFGDGTRLSIL.

The rearrangement uses TRBV14 and TRBJ2-7; D is uncertain. This CDR3 comprises 14 residues. Trimming removed 4 bases from V and 7 bases from J, with 17 bases in between. From germline, CDR1 is SGHDN and CDR2 FVKESK. Here the CDR3 reads CASSLRVSSSEQYF. The CDR3 coding sequence is TGTGCCAGCAGCCTCCGGGTCAGTTCGTCAGAGCAGTACTTC.

V usage is TRBV19 and J usage is TRBJ1-2; 7 nucleotides agree with TRBD1. V was pared by 1 base and J by 4 bases, with 6 bases of the junction left unmatched. The germline V gene has CDR1 LNHDA and CDR2 SQIVND (reference sequence). The CDR3 has 15 residues. Here the CDR3 DNA reads TGTGCCAGTAGTATAGGAAGAGGGGGCAGCTATGGCTACACCTTC. This encodes CASSIGRGGSYGYTF.

The chain recombines TRBV6-5 with TRBJ2-5; D tentatively fits TRBD1 or TRBD2 (5 bases each). Between the trimmed V and J ends, which lost 11 bases and 5 bases, there was a span of 15 bases. CDR3 length: 12 amino acids. Germline-derived CDR1 and CDR2 are MNHEY and SVGAGI. As DNA, the CDR3 is TGTGCCTCGAGGGACCTTGGGGAGACCCAGTACTTC. This translates into CASRDLGETQYF.

This clone has only one observation. This chain joins TRBV10-3 and TRBJ2-1, with D perhaps matching TRBD2 (5 bases). V shed 0 bases and J shed 15 bases, with 21 bases lying between them. Germline V CDR1 and CDR2: ENHRY, SYGVKD. The CDR3 spans 15 residues. CDR3 amino acids: CAISESEEASAWGFF. The CDR3 nucleotides are TGTGCCATCAGTGAGTCAGAGGAGGCCTCAGCCTGGGGGTTCTTC.

The chain is built from TRBV21-1 and TRBJ2-7. TRBV21-1 is termed a pseudogene. This CDR3 spans 13 amino acids. This chain's CDR3 is CASSKVSSYEQYF. Written as DNA, the CDR3 is TGTGCCAGCAGCAAAGTGAGCAGCTACGAGCAGTACTTC.

The CDR3 DNA follows: TGTGCCAGCCAAGGGGGCCTAGGGAGGGATACGCAGTATTTT. This translates into CASQGGLGRDTQYF. The V gene is TRBV24-1, the J gene TRBJ2-3; tentatively, D is TRBD1 (7 bases). There are 14 residues in the CDR3. Per the germline V gene, CDR1 is KGHDR and CDR2 is SFDVKD. The V and J ends lost 11 bases and 6 bases respectively, with 20 bases between them.

The chain has TRBV19 and TRBJ2-1; D gene unclear. The CDR3 is 13 amino acids. Per germline, CDR1 LNHDA and CDR2 SQIVND (reference sequence). The V and J ends lost 3 bases and 9 bases respectively, with 12 bases between them. In nucleotides, the CDR3 is TGTGCCAGTAGTATCCGGGCTAGTAGTGAGCAGTTCTTC. This translates into CASSIRASSEQFF.

Of note for this clone: Mismatch with germline at one junction end may stem from a read error. The genes are TRBV6-5 and TRBJ2-5; D is perhaps TRBD1 or TRBD2 (5 bases each). Germline V gene lookup returns CDR1 MNHEY and CDR2 SVGAGI. The CDR3 contains 15 residues. In DNA form, the CDR3 reads TGTGCCAGCAGTGACTCCAGGGAGTACCAAGAGACCCAGTACTTC. This encodes CASSDSREYQETQYF.

The J gene is TRBJ2-3, the V gene TRBV9, with D uncertain. The CDR3 spans 15 residues. V was pared by 0 bases and J by 2 bases, with 10 bases between. Germline values: CDR1 SGDLS, CDR2 YYNGEE. CDR3 amino acids: CASSVEGSFTDTQYF. The CDR3 coding sequence is TGTGCCAGCAGCGTAGAGGGCAGCTTCACAGATACGCAGTATTTT.

The genes are TRBV5-1 and TRBJ2-3; TRBD2 aligns across 13 bases. The trim removed 4 bases at V and 5 bases at J, leaving 7 bases unmatched. The germline V gene encodes CDR1 SGHRS and CDR2 YFSETQ. This CDR3 has 16 residues. The CDR3 nucleotides read TGCGCCAGCAGCCACGGGACTAGCGGGGCGGGAGATACGCAGTATTTT. It codes for CASSHGTSGAGDTQYF.

The chain has TRBV6-5 and TRBJ2-7; D gene ambiguous. Per germline, CDR1 MNHEY and CDR2 SVGAGI. Trimming cost V 1 base and J 6 bases, with 7 bases left between them. The CDR3 runs 12 residues. The CDR3 DNA is TGTGCCAGCAGTTACTTAGGGTCCGAGCAGTACTTC. It codes for CASSYLGSEQYF.